The 20 T cell receptor beta chains presented below share a single source sample, sequenced in a study of CD8 T cells in Susac syndrome. With random hexamers, reverse transcription was performed on about 0.5 to 1 ug of RNA. TCRdb re-called the immunoSEQ multiplex PCR reads with MiXCR, one entry per CDR3 protein. The data contain about 120,000 distinct CDR3 sequences, roughly 92% of them singletons. The sequencing sample was made of CD4+ T cells from PBMCs. The receptors here all came from a human donor in good health.

The rearrangement joins TRBV19 to TRBJ1-2; D perhaps matches TRBD1 (6 bases). Per the germline V gene, CDR1 is LNHDA and CDR2 is SQIVND (reference sequence). Trimming shortened V by 5 bases and J by 4 bases, and 11 bases separated the two germline ends. CDR3 length equals 13 residues. CDR3 sequence reads: CASSCTGCYGYTF. The DNA of the CDR3 is TGTGCCAGTAGTTGCACAGGGTGCTATGGCTACACCTTC.

This chain links TRBV2 with TRBJ1-1; no firm D call. Trimming took 2 bases from V and 10 from J, leaving 17 bases between them. The germline CDR1 and CDR2 sequences are SNHLY and FYNNEI. The CDR3 extends over 14 amino acids. Here the CDR3 reads CASSESQGRGRAFF. The CDR3 DNA is TGTGCCAGCAGTGAATCCCAAGGACGTGGGAGAGCTTTCTTT.

DNA for the CDR3: TGCAGTGCTAGTCGGGGGCATAGCAATCAGCCCCAGCATTTT. It yields the protein CSASRGHSNQPQHF. This chain joins TRBV20-1 and TRBJ1-5; D might be TRBD1 (6 bases). The V end lost 3 bases, the J end lost 0 bases, and 9 bases lay between the germline ends. Per germline, CDR1 DFQATT and CDR2 SNEGSKA (reference sequence). CDR3 length equals 14 residues.

V gene TRBV18 combines with J gene TRBJ2-2; 13 nucleotides match TRBD2. The V and J ends lost 0 bases and 3 bases, in that order; junction bases with no gene match: 1. The CDR3 extends over 17 amino acids. Germline CDR1 is KGHSH and CDR2 is LQKENI. This CDR3 reads CASSPPGLAGDTGELFF. The CDR3 DNA sequence: TGTGCCAGCTCACCACCCGGACTAGCGGGAGACACCGGGGAGCTGTTTTTT. Complete variable domain (other parts from reference TRBV18 and TRBJ2-2): NAGVMQNPRHLVRRRGQEARLRCSPMKGHSHVYWYRQLPEEGLKFMVYLQKENIIDESGMPKERFSAEFPKEGPSILRIQQVVRGDSAAYFCASSPPGLAGDTGELFFGEGSRLTVL.

The rearrangement uses TRBV20-1 and TRBJ1-5; D gene unclear. The germline V and J ends were trimmed by 0 bases and 0 bases, with 12 bases remaining between them. Germline CDR1 is DFQATT and CDR2 is SNEGSKA (reference sequence). This CDR3 has 16 residues. CDR3 in DNA: TGCAGTGCTAGAGATAGGACGCGGAATAGCAATCAGCCCCAGCATTTT. Translated, it gives CSARDRTRNSNQPQHF.

DNA for the CDR3: TGTGCCAGCAGCTTATCTAAGTCTTCGGAGGAAGAGACCCAGTACTTC. It codes for CASSLSKSSEEETQYF. This chain joins TRBV7-8 and TRBJ2-5; TRBD2 is a possible D gene (5 bases). The CDR3 length is 16 residues. Trimming left V 2 bases short and J 3 bases short, with 16 bases between. Germline values: CDR1 SGHVS, CDR2 FQNEAQ.

The CDR3 DNA is TGCGCCAGCAGCTTAACAGGGGACGCATCGGCTACGCAGTATTTT. It yields the protein CASSLTGDASATQYF. V gene TRBV5-1 combines with J gene TRBJ2-3, with 7 bases identical to TRBD1. The CDR3 loop spans 15 amino acids. Germline CDR1 is SGHRS and CDR2 is YFSETQ. V shed 2 bases, J shed 8 bases, and the junction held 11 bases outside the gene matches.

The chain joins TRBV6-2 or TRBV6-3 to TRBJ2-3, with D hard to call. Germline V gene sequence: CDR1 MNHEY, CDR2 SVGEGT. V was pared by 6 bases and J by 3 bases, with 7 bases between. The CDR3 runs 12 residues. CDR3 in amino acids: CASSEKTDTQYF. CDR3 coding DNA: TGTGCCAGCAGCGAAAAAACAGATACGCAGTATTTT.

The chain combines TRBV5-4 with TRBJ1-2, with D perhaps TRBD1 (5 bases). This CDR3 contains 16 residues. V was trimmed by 0 bases and J by 4 bases, leaving 16 bases between them. Germline V CDR1 and CDR2: SGHNT, YYREEE (reference sequence). The CDR3: CASSLGGDGRIYGYTF. As DNA, the CDR3 is TGTGCCAGCAGCTTGGGGGGGGATGGCAGGATCTATGGCTACACCTTC.

V is TRBV5-1 and J is TRBJ1-1, with no clear D. V was shortened by 6 bases and J by 2 bases, with 8 bases between the two germline ends. The CDR3 is made up of 12 amino acids. The germline V gene has CDR1 SGHRS and CDR2 YFSETQ. The CDR3 loop reads CASKESNTEAFF. In DNA form, the CDR3 reads TGCGCCAGCAAAGAATCCAACACTGAAGCTTTCTTT.

The chain employs TRBV24-1 and TRBJ2-1; 7 nucleotides line up with TRBD2. CDR3 length equals 16 residues. The germline CDR1 and CDR2 sequences are KGHDR and SFDVKD. The trim removed 4 bases at V and 10 bases at J, leaving 15 bases unmatched. The CDR3 nucleotides read TGTGCCACCAGTGACCCTAGTGGCGGGAGCCCTAAAGAGCAGTTCTTC. Translated, it gives CATSDPSGGSPKEQFF.

The chain uses TRBV25-1 and TRBJ2-5, with D perhaps matching TRBD2 (6 bases). Trimming pared 10 bases from V and 5 bases from J, leaving 14 bases between. This CDR3 is 12 amino acids long. From germline, CDR1 is MGHDK and CDR2 SYGVNS. Here the CDR3 DNA reads TGTGCCACCACGCGGGGCCCGGAGACCCAGTACTTC. Its translation: CATTRGPETQYF.

The V gene is TRBV25-1, the J gene TRBJ1-2; the D gene is possibly TRBD1 (6 bases). V lost 3 bases to trimming and J lost 5 bases, with 16 bases between them. Germline CDR1 MGHDK, CDR2 SYGVNS. The CDR3 sequence is 15 residues long. The DNA of the CDR3 is TGTGCCAGCAGTGAGTGGACAGCCTCCCCATATGGCTACACCTTC. This gives the protein CASSEWTASPYGYTF.

V and J are TRBV3-1 and TRBJ2-1; D is undetermined. The CDR3 length is 13 residues. The V end lost 5 bases, the J end lost 5 bases, and 10 bases lay between the germline ends. The germline gives CDR1 LGHDT, CDR2 YNNKEL (reference sequence). CDR3 DNA: TGTGCCAGCAGCTACCGACGGAACAATGAGCAGTTCTTC. It is translated as CASSYRRNNEQFF.

The CDR3 DNA reads as TGCGCCAGCAGCCCCGGGACTAGCCTTAGTCAGGAGACCCAGTACTTC. This codes for CASSPGTSLSQETQYF. The chain joins TRBV5-1 to TRBJ2-5; TRBD2 aligns across 9 bases. The CDR3 is 16 amino acids. In germline, CDR1 is SGHRS, CDR2 YFSETQ. J was trimmed by 5 bases and V by 4 bases; bases with no gene match: 12.

The gene calls are TRBV9 and TRBJ2-7, with 9 bases aligning to TRBD2. The CDR3 contains 14 residues. Trimming cost V 3 bases and J 2 bases; bases outside gene matches: 3. Germline values: CDR1 SGDLS, CDR2 YYNGEE. The CDR3 DNA follows: TGTGCCAGCAGCGCCCGACTAGCGGCCTACGAGCAGTACTTC. Translation: CASSARLAAYEQYF.

CDR3 coding DNA: TGCAGCGTTGAACGGACGCGGGGACAGGGACCGGGTCAAGAGACCCAGTACTTC. This encodes CSVERTRGQGPGQETQYF. V usage is TRBV29-1 and J usage is TRBJ2-5; TRBD1 matches at 9 bases. With 2 bases clipped from V and 2 bases from J, the junction kept 15 bases outside the gene matches. This CDR3 contains 18 residues. The V gene's germline CDR1 is SQVTM and CDR2 ANQGSEA.

The chain has TRBV12-3 or TRBV12-4 and TRBJ2-1; 10 bases agree with TRBD2. CDR3 length: 14 amino acids. Germline trimming cut 6 bases from V and 6 bases from J; bases unmatched to any gene: 5. Here the CDR3 reads CASREREGPNEQFF. CDR3 DNA sequence: TGTGCCAGCAGAGAGCGGGAGGGCCCCAATGAGCAGTTCTTC.

V and J are TRBV7-6 and TRBJ1-4; 7 bases are shared with TRBD1. CDR1 and CDR2 (germline): SGHVS, FNYEAQ. The CDR3 is 18 amino acids. Trimming removed 1 base from V and 0 bases from J; junction bases left unmatched: 8. This CDR3 reads CASSLVSRGDATNEKLFF. In DNA form, the CDR3 reads TGTGCCAGCAGCTTAGTTAGCAGGGGGGATGCAACTAATGAAAAACTGTTTTTT.

The chain carries TRBV5-6 and TRBJ2-6; D is uncertain. The CDR3 is 17 residues long. V dropped 1 base and J dropped 0 bases, with 11 bases sitting between them. Germline assignment: CDR1 SGHDT and CDR2 YYEEEE. The chain's CDR3 is CASSLSLMYSGANVLTF. As DNA, the CDR3 is TGTGCCAGCAGCTTGAGTCTTATGTACTCTGGGGCCAACGTCCTGACTTTC.